A selection of T cell receptor beta chains follows, all from one sample in a study of regulatory T cells in long-lasting Graves disease. TCRdb re-derived calls from the multiplex PCR reads in MiXCR, one entry per CDR3 protein. The sample has some 490,000 distinct CDR3 sequences; more than 10% are singletons. The data were also submitted as part of a second study, on T cells in Graves' hyperthyroidism and ophthalmopathy.

Here the sequenced sample was peripheral blood mononuclear cells (PBMCs), taken at new diagnosis, from a patient treated with antithyroid drugs. All receptors derive from a woman in her thirties with Graves disease. CDR3s leave out the opening cysteine and the closing phenylalanine or tryptophan.

length,V,J,CDR3
11,TRBV2,TRBJ2-7,ASSEAGTYEQY
11,TRBV7-6,TRBJ2-1,ASSLGGWDEQF
13,TRBV28,TRBJ2-7,ASSAPSGGRGEQY
12,TRBV19,TRBJ2-5,ASSISLSQETQY
11,TRBV7-8,TRBJ2-2,ASRGSGTGELF
13,TRBV20-1,TRBJ2-6,SAWDYLSGANVLT
11,TRBV15,TRBJ1-1,ATSGALRGKAF
16,TRBV7-9,TRBJ2-3,ASSPGKGPEPQAETQY
15,TRBV28,TRBJ1-1,ATSPLIFGVRNTEAF
12,TRBV30,TRBJ1-1,AWTGVSGNTEAF
13,TRBV5-1,TRBJ2-1,ASSLEWGRYNEQF
9,TRBV2,TRBJ2-7,ATGGGYEQY
12,TRBV6-1,TRBJ1-2,ASSDRVGNYGYT
13,TRBV19,TRBJ2-7,ATQAGTNVIYEQY
11,TRBV7-2,TRBJ2-7,ASSVGKIREQY
15,TRBV25-1,TRBJ2-7,ASSESLILAGRGEQY
14,TRBV4-1,TRBJ2-1,ASSQEGWTVINEQF
13,TRBV11-3,TRBJ1-3,ASSPGGDRGNTIY
9,TRBV29-1,TRBJ1-2,SVRQGYGYT
12,TRBV24-1,TRBJ2-1,ATSDTGYRPEQF
13,TRBV5-5,TRBJ2-1,ASSQGQGGLDEQF
13,TRBV6-5,TRBJ2-1,ASSYDRGRYNEQF
13,TRBV12-3/TRBV12-4,TRBJ2-3,ASSTSGEGTDTQY
13,TRBV28,TRBJ2-7,ASSLVAGASYEQY
10,TRBV30,TRBJ2-7,AWSAPLYEQY
10,TRBV5-1,TRBJ2-1,ASSFARTEQF
12,TRBV9,TRBJ2-7,ASSVAGAGYEQY
12,TRBV20-1,TRBJ2-7,SAADGLGGYEQY
14,TRBV28,TRBJ2-3,ASSLYVPQGTDTQY
13,TRBV5-1,TRBJ1-1,ASSLALGWVTEAF
12,TRBV12-3/TRBV12-4,TRBJ2-7,ASTTMDGPYEQY
13,TRBV11-1,TRBJ2-7,ASRFGTSGGYEQY
12,TRBV12-3/TRBV12-4,TRBJ2-3,ASSFYGSTDTQY
13,TRBV7-6,TRBJ2-1,ASRPLEYSYNEQF
15,TRBV11-3,TRBJ2-2,ASSPRPGLAGTGELF
10,TRBV12-3/TRBV12-4,TRBJ1-1,ASSPPGGGAF
11,TRBV24-1,TRBJ2-5,ATGAGRGETQY
11,TRBV30,TRBJ2-4,AWSVRQGRTQY
12,TRBV2,TRBJ2-5,ASSSGQLQETQY
17,TRBV24-1,TRBJ2-5,ATSEPSGTSGRAEETQY
12,TRBV20-1,TRBJ1-1,SARDGAPTSEAF
14,TRBV4-1,TRBJ2-3,ASSQDMKVGTDTQY